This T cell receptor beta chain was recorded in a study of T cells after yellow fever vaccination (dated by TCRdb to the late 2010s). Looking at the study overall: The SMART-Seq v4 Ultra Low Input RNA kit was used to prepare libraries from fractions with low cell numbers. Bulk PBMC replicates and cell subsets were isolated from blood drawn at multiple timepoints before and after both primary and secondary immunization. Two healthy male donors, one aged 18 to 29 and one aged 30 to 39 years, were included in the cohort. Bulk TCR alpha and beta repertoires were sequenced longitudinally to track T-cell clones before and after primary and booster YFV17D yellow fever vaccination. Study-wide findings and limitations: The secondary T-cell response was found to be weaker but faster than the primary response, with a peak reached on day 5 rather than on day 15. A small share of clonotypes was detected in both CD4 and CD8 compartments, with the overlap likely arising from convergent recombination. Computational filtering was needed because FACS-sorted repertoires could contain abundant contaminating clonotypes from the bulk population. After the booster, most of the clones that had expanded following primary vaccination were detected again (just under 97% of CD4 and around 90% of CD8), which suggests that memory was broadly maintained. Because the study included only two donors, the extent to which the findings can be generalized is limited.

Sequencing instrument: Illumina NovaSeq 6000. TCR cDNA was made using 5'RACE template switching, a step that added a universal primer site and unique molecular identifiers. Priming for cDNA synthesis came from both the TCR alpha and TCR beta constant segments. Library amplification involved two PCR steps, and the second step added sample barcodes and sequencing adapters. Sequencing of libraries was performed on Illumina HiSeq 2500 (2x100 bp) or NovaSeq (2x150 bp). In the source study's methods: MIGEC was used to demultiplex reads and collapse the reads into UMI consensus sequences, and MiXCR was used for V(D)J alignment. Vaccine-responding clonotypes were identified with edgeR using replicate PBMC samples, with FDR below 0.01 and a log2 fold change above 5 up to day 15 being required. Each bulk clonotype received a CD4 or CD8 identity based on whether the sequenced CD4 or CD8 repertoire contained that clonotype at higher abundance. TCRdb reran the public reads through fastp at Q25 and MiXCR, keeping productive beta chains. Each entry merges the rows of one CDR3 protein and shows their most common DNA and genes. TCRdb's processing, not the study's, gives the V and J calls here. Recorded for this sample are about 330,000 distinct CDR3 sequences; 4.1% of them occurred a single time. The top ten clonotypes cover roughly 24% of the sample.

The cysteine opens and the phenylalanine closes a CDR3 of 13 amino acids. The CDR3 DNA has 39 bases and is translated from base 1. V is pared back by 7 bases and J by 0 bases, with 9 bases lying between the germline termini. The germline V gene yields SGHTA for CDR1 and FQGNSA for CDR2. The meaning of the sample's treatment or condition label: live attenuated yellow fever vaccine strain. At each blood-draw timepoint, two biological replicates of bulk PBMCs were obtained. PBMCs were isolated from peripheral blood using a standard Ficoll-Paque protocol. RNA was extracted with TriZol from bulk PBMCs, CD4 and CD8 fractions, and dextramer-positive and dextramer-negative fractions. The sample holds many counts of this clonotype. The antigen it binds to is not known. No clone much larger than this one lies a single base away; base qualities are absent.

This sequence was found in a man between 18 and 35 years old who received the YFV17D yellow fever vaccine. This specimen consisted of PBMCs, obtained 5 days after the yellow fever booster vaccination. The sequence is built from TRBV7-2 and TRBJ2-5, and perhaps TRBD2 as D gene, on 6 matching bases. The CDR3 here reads CASKRGYQETQYF. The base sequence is TGTGCCAGCAAACGGGGGTACCAAGAGACCCAGTACTTC.